Each of the 5 T cell receptor beta chains below was sequenced from the same sample in a study of metastatic and nonmetastatic thyroid tumors. No patient had received any treatment before thyroid surgery. TCRdb re-analyzed the PCR reads through MiXCR. The table records 50,000 to 60,000 clones, over 15% of them present only once. The sequenced sample consisted of blood. Receptor source: a female donor with papillary thyroid cancer or a benign thyroid nodule (not recorded which). Some clones in this sample may be carry-over from other donors' samples.

This clone was seen a few times. The chain combines TRBV9 with TRBJ2-7, with D perhaps matching TRBD2 (6 bases). This CDR3 is 15 amino acids long. V was cut by 2 bases and J by 3 bases, with 15 bases left in between. CDR1 is SGDLS and CDR2 is YYNGEE in the germline V gene. CDR3 region: CASSVGLSGGYEQYF. The CDR3 DNA reads TGTGCCAGCAGCGTTGGACTATCTGGAGGCTACGAGCAGTACTTC.

The V and J genes are TRBV27 and TRBJ2-2; tentatively, D is TRBD2 (6 bases). The V end was cut by 10 bases, the J end by 8 bases, with 17 bases between. The CDR3 runs to 13 residues. Germline V gene data show CDR1 as MNHEY and CDR2 as SMNVEV (reference sequence). Here the CDR3 reads CATGESNAGELFF. CDR3 nucleotides: TGTGCCACGGGGGAGAGTAACGCAGGGGAGCTGTTTTTT.

Concerning this clone itself: One end of the junction is discordant with germline, which a read error may explain. The rearrangement uses TRBV6-1 and TRBJ2-2; 8 positions match TRBD1. Germline values: CDR1 MNHNS, CDR2 SASEGT. This CDR3 spans 16 amino acids. The CDR3 spells CASYLGGQANTGEMFF. The CDR3, as DNA: TGTGCCAGCTATTTAGGGGGACAGGCGAACACCGGGGAGATGTTTTTT.

The table lists this clone with a few counts. The chain couples TRBV15 to TRBJ2-5, with TRBD2 matching 11 bases. Trimming cost V 2 bases and J 2 bases; bases outside gene matches: 13. The CDR3 spans 19 residues. Germline V CDR1 and CDR2: LNHNV, YYDKDF (reference sequence). The CDR3 loop reads CATSRRPPQTSGDQETQYF. The DNA for the CDR3 is TGTGCCACCAGCAGAAGACCCCCCCAGACTAGCGGGGATCAAGAGACCCAGTACTTC.

This clone has a count of ten or more. This chain uses TRBV6-6 with TRBJ1-5; D is perhaps TRBD1 (5 bases). Per germline, CDR1 MNHNY and CDR2 SVGAGI (reference sequence). The V and J ends lost 2 bases and 7 bases respectively, with 9 bases between them. CDR3 length: 13 residues. The CDR3 DNA is TGTGCCAGCAGTTACGGGGGAGGGCAGCCCCAGCATTTT. This codes for CASSYGGGQPQHF.